This section outlines one T cell receptor beta chain sequence together with its context. This clonotype has a count of ten or more. It has no known antigen specificity. The sample holds no much larger clone one base away, and base qualities are not on file. Per the publication, the treatment or condition label means: allogeneic hematopoietic cell transplantation with graft depleted of TCRalphabeta T cells and CD19 B cells. The transplant recipients were children given TCRalphabeta/CD19-depleted allogeneic hematopoietic cell grafts. These data are taken from a study of T-cell reconstitution after alpha-beta-depleted transplantation in children (dated by TCRdb to 2015 to 2016). Describing the broader study: T-cell immune reconstitution after TCRalphabeta/CD19-depleted allogeneic hematopoietic cell transplantation in children was quantitatively tracked in the study by means of TCR repertoire profiling.

Study-wide conclusions, independent of this receptor: The frequencies of hyperexpanded clones fell over the following months, and after one year, T-cell counts and TCRbeta diversity were mostly attributed to newly produced T cells. In some patients, the high TCRbeta diversity seen at day 60 was put down to recipient T cells and intrathymic progenitors that had survived conditioning. The apparently early recovery of alphabetaT-cell counts about two months after transplant reportedly depended on only several hundred rapidly expanded clones that came from non-depleted graft cells.

From cysteine to phenylalanine, the CDR3 is 14 amino acids long. Left in the record is the CDR3 DNA by itself, 42 bases read in frame from the first base. The CDR1 and CDR2 encoded by the germline V gene are SGDLS and YYNGEE. V sheds 3 bases and J sheds 0 bases, leaving 4 bases between their ends. Libraries were built with PCR. TCRdb shows the sequencer as Illumina HiSeq 2500. To normalize quantification of the TCRbeta repertoire, the TCR libraries were built with molecular barcoding that relied on unique molecular identifiers. TCRdb trimmed the raw reads at Q25, called clones with MiXCR and kept productive beta chains. Merged by CDR3 protein, the rows form single entries marked with the most common genes and DNA. This sample is represented by around 440,000 distinct CDR3 sequences; roughly a tenth of them were singletons. The leading ten clones occupy around 2% of the sample.

The sequence was collected from a child under 10 years old with inherited bone marrow failure, due to receive a stem cell transplant. This chain is built from TRBV9 and TRBJ2-6; the D gene cannot be named for sure. Sequenced material: PBMCs, taken before TCRalphabeta/CD19-depleted stem cell transplant. CDR3 protein: CASSGVSGANVLTF. In nucleotide form, the sequence is TGTGCCAGCAGCGGGGTCTCTGGGGCCAACGTCCTGACTTTC. The entire variable domain, with the stretches around the CDR3 drawn from the reference TRBV9 and TRBJ2-6 proteins, is DSGVTQTPKHLITATGQRVTLRCSPRSGDLSVYWYQQSLDQGLQFLIQYYNGEERAKGNILERFSAQQFPDLHSELNLSSLELGDSALYFCASSGVSGANVLTFGAGSRLTVL.